Detailed here is one T cell receptor (beta chain). Its antigen remains unidentified. The record originates from a study of T cell responses to AZD1222 COVID-19 vaccine. Across the study: Second-dose intervals of approximately 4 or approximately 12 weeks were pooled. Notes on the study in general: There were vaccine-associated CD4 TCRs across spike, dominant at 160-218 and 743-854. Two AZD1222 doses significantly raised spike-specific TCR breadth and depth over controls. A mostly white British donor set with more females was recruited, and clonal diversity was possibly underestimated.

The CDR3 has 16 amino acids. Per germline, CDR1 SGHRS and CDR2 YFSETQ. Trimming cost V 4 bases and J 2 bases; bases outside gene matches: 3. Assay used: immunoSEQ multiplex PCR; TCRdb lists only in-frame clones, some missing. This table has around 140,000 clones, nearly 95% appearing once. This clonotype was sampled from an adult in good health. This sequence joins TRBV5-1 and TRBJ2-2; 12 nucleotides line up with TRBD2. The sample here was peripheral blood, taken on day 0 of AZD1222 vaccination. The CDR3 loop reads CASSKLAGGNTGELFF. CDR3 coding DNA: TGCGCCAGCAGCAAACTAGCGGGGGGAAACACCGGGGAGCTGTTTTTT.